The 32 T cell receptor beta chains presented below share a single source sample, sequenced in a study of OX40 agonist ivuxolimab in advanced cancers. The method was immunoSEQ multiplex PCR; TCRdb's version includes in-frame clones alone and lacks a portion of them. The sample includes 65,000 to 75,000 clones, nearly 90% of them seen just once. This material consisted of CD4+ or CD8+ T cells sorted from blood, taken in a trial of the OX40 agonist ivuxolimab. These receptors were taken from an adult with an advanced solid tumor such as melanoma, head and neck, liver or kidney cancer.

The gene calls are TRBV19 and TRBJ1-3; TRBD1 agrees at 9 bases. V shed 8 bases and J 5 bases; nucleotides not matched to a gene: 10. The CDR3 is 15 residues long. Germline V lookup: CDR1 LNHDA, CDR2 SQIVND (reference sequence). The CDR3 DNA reads as TGTGCCAGTTCGATACAGGGGGCGGAAAGAAACACCATATATTTT. Translated: CASSIQGAERNTIYF.

This rearrangement joins TRBV11-3 to TRBJ1-6; D possibly corresponds to TRBD1 (5 bases). Trimming removed 1 base from V and 7 bases from J, with 11 bases in between. Germline CDR1 is SGHNT and CDR2 is YENEEA. The CDR3 runs 15 residues. The CDR3 nucleotides read TGTGCCAGCAGCTTAGGGGGCGCGGGGAATTCACCCCTCCACTTT. This gives the protein CASSLGGAGNSPLHF.

This clone was counted between two and nine times. This rearrangement joins TRBV29-1 to TRBJ2-7, with D possibly TRBD2 on 6 matching bases. Germline CDR1 is SQVTM and CDR2 is ANQGSEA. The germline V and J ends were trimmed by 3 bases and 1 base, with 7 bases remaining between them. This CDR3 spans 12 amino acids. The CDR3 nucleotides are TGCAGCGTTGAGGGACTGTCCTACGAGCAGTACTTC. Amino acid sequence: CSVEGLSYEQYF.

V gene TRBV7-2 combines with J gene TRBJ1-2, with a tentative D call TRBD1 (6 bases). V was shortened by 4 bases and J by 5 bases, with 14 bases between the two germline ends. The CDR3 sequence is 14 residues long. The germline V gene has CDR1 SGHTA and CDR2 FQGNSA. CDR3 residues: CASSSRQAMYGYTF. CDR3 bases: TGTGCCAGCAGCTCCCGACAGGCGATGTATGGCTACACCTTC.

The rearrangement uses TRBV19 and TRBJ2-1; D not resolved. This CDR3 is built from 15 residues. The germline V and J ends were trimmed by 4 bases and 8 bases, with 18 bases remaining between them. Germline CDR1 is LNHDA and CDR2 is SQIVND (reference sequence). CDR3 loop: CASSRSSSDAHEQFF. The CDR3 DNA follows: TGTGCCAGTAGTAGGTCCAGCTCAGATGCCCATGAGCAGTTCTTC.

The CDR3 DNA follows: TGTGCCAGCAGCCAAGGCCCGAACACTGAAGCTTTCTTT. Amino acid sequence: CASSQGPNTEAFF. The gene calls are TRBV4-2 and TRBJ1-1; the D is unclear. The CDR3 contains 13 residues. Germline V gene sequence: CDR1 LGHNA, CDR2 YNFKEQ. V was pared by 1 base and J by 1 base, with 4 bases between.

The chain joins TRBV18 to TRBJ2-7; 7 bases are shared with TRBD1. The CDR3 has 13 amino acids. Germline V gene data show CDR1 as KGHSH and CDR2 as LQKENI. V shed 5 bases and J 2 bases; nucleotides not matched to a gene: 3. The CDR3 reads CASSETGAYEQYF. DNA for the CDR3: TGTGCCAGCTCAGAAACAGGGGCCTACGAGCAGTACTTC.

A remark on this clone: A junction end diverges from the germline sequence, so it may reflect a read error. The gene calls are TRBV28 and TRBJ2-5; D tentatively reads TRBD1 or TRBD2 (5 bases each). Germline V gene data show CDR1 as MDHEN and CDR2 as SYDVKM. The CDR3 totals 12 residues. The CDR3 region is CASSPGFSGLHF. The CDR3 DNA follows: TGTGCCAGCAGTCCAGGGTTTTCGGGGCTCCACTTC.

The CDR3 bases are TGTGCCAACGAAGGGACAGTAAGGACCGGGGAGCTGTTTTTT. The encoded protein is CANEGTVRTGELFF. The J gene is TRBJ2-2, the V gene TRBV5-8; TRBD1 agrees at 7 bases. CDR3 length: 14 amino acids. Germline V lookup: CDR1 SGHTS, CDR2 YDEGEE. Germline trimming cut 9 bases from V and 5 bases from J; bases unmatched to any gene: 10. Full variable domain (rest looked up from reference TRBV5-8 and TRBJ2-2): EAGVTQSPTHLIKTRGQQATLRCSPISGHTSVYWYQQALGLGLQFLLWYDEGEERNRGNFPPRFSGRQFPNYSSELNVNALELEDSALYLCANEGTVRTGELFFGEGSRLTVL.

The CDR3 spells CASSITSGSTSYEQYF. Here the CDR3 DNA reads TGTGCCAGTAGTATTACTAGCGGGAGTACCTCCTACGAGCAGTACTTC. The chain employs TRBV19 and TRBJ2-7; 11 bases fit TRBD2. In germline, CDR1 is LNHDA, CDR2 SQIVND (reference sequence). The CDR3 totals 16 residues. V lost 3 bases and J lost 0; bases outside the gene matches: 4.

This clone was counted between two and nine times. This chain joins TRBV11-3 and TRBJ1-1; D is perhaps TRBD1 (6 bases). The V end lost 2 bases, the J end lost 11 bases, and 21 bases lay between the germline ends. The CDR3 loop spans 15 amino acids. CDR1 and CDR2 (germline): SGHNT, YENEEA. In DNA, the CDR3 is TGTGCCAGCAGCTTACTCCAGCGCCCTGGGGGGCTGGCTTTCTTT. Encoded protein: CASSLLQRPGGLAFF.

The V call is TRBV7-3, the J call TRBJ2-1; 11 bases are shared with TRBD2. Trimming took 4 bases from V and 6 from J; bases not matched to a gene: 8. Germline CDR1 is SGHTA and CDR2 is FQGTGA. This CDR3 region has 16 residues. CDR3 in DNA: TGTGCCAGCAGCTCGACCGGGACTAGCGGAACCAATGAGCAGTTCTTC. Residues: CASSSTGTSGTNEQFF.

Only one count was recorded for this clone. The V gene is TRBV4-3, the J gene TRBJ2-1; 7 nucleotides align to TRBD1. In germline, CDR1 is LGHNA, CDR2 YSLEER. The V gene end was trimmed by 0 bases and the J gene end by 3 bases; junction bases not matched to a gene: 5. The CDR3 spans 16 residues. For the CDR3, the DNA is TGCGCCAGCAGCCAAGAGCTAGGGGGCTACTACAATGAGCAGTTCTTC. Its translation is CASSQELGGYYNEQFF.

The CDR3: CASSQEDQGIQYF. In DNA, the CDR3 is TGTGCCAGCAGCCAAGAAGATCAGGGTATTCAGTACTTC. The J gene is TRBJ2-4, the V gene TRBV5-4; D possibly corresponds to TRBD1 (5 bases). The germline V and J ends were trimmed by 4 bases and 10 bases, with 15 bases remaining between them. Germline assignment: CDR1 SGHNT and CDR2 YYREEE (reference sequence). The length of the CDR3 is 13 residues.

The chain has TRBV4-1 and TRBJ2-7; 11 bases are a match to TRBD2. The CDR3 runs to 15 residues. From germline, CDR1 is MGHRA and CDR2 YSYEKL. V shed 4 bases, J shed 3 bases, and the junction held 5 bases outside the gene matches. The CDR3 loop is CASSRGTSGNYEQYF. In DNA, the CDR3 is TGCGCCAGCAGCCGCGGGACTAGCGGAAACTACGAGCAGTACTTC.

This clone was recorded once. The J gene is TRBJ2-7, the V gene TRBV10-1; D remains ambiguous. CDR3 size: 13 residues. V shed 0 bases and J shed 3 bases, with 6 bases lying between them. Germline loops: CDR1 WNHNN, CDR2 SYGVQD (reference sequence). This chain's CDR3 is CASSESGLYEQYF. In DNA form, the CDR3 reads TGCGCCAGCAGTGAGTCGGGCCTCTACGAGCAGTACTTC.

This clone was recorded once. The rearrangement uses TRBV9 and TRBJ2-3; 9 bases match TRBD2. Per the germline V gene, CDR1 is SGDLS and CDR2 is YYNGEE. This CDR3 is built from 19 residues. J lost 2 bases, V lost 4 bases, and 17 bases had no gene match. The CDR3 loop reads CASSPALVLAGAPTDTQYF. CDR3 bases: TGTGCCAGCAGCCCAGCCCTGGTGTTAGCGGGAGCCCCCACAGATACGCAGTATTTT.

V gene TRBV5-1 combines with J gene TRBJ1-1; D is ambiguous. The CDR3 extends over 15 amino acids. Germline V gene data show CDR1 as SGHRS and CDR2 as YFSETQ. V dropped 4 bases and J dropped 6 bases, with 19 bases sitting between them. CDR3: CASSANVGVGAEAFF. CDR3 in DNA: TGCGCCAGCAGCGCGAACGTAGGTGTCGGGGCTGAAGCTTTCTTT. Based on the CDR3 plus reference TRBV5-1 and TRBJ1-1, the full variable domain is KAGVTQTPRYLIKTRGQQVTLSCSPISGHRSVSWYQQTPGQGLQFLFEYFSETQRNKGNFPGRFSGRQFSNSRSEMNVSTLELGDSALYLCASSANVGVGAEAFFGQGTRLTVV.

The chain recombines TRBV30 with TRBJ1-2, with D uncertain. V was clipped by 3 bases and J by 6 bases, with 8 bases between them. Germline CDR1 GTSNPN, CDR2 SVGIG (reference sequence). The CDR3 is made up of 11 amino acids. The CDR3 is CAWRRVHGYTF. The CDR3 bases are TGTGCCTGGAGACGGGTCCATGGCTACACCTTC.

Comment on this clone: The same CDR3 is also encoded by other DNA sequences in this sample. The chain recombines TRBV7-6 with TRBJ1-5; TRBD1 aligns across 10 bases. The J segment lost 6 bases and the V segment lost 2 bases, leaving 1 base of the junction unmatched. CDR3 length: 14 amino acids. Germline assignment: CDR1 SGHVS and CDR2 FNYEAQ. The CDR3 reads CASSLRTGGQPQHF. The DNA of the CDR3 is TGTGCCAGCAGCTTAAGGACAGGGGGTCAGCCCCAGCATTTT.

This chain joins TRBV7-9 and TRBJ2-7, with 11 bases lining up with TRBD2. Trimming cost V 2 bases and J 9 bases; bases outside gene matches: 9. From germline, CDR1 is SEHNR and CDR2 FQNEAQ (reference sequence). This CDR3 spans 15 amino acids. CDR3 sequence: CASSLTTGTSGWQYF. CDR3 nucleotides: TGTGCCAGCAGCTTAACCACTGGGACTAGCGGCTGGCAGTACTTC.

The V and J genes are TRBV5-6 and TRBJ1-2; TRBD1 might be the D (5 bases). Trimming removed 3 bases from V and 0 bases from J, with 15 bases in between. Germline V gene lookup returns CDR1 SGHDT and CDR2 YYEEEE. This CDR3 has 16 amino acids. CDR3 in DNA: TGTGCCAGCAGCTGGGGGTTGACAGAGACTAACTATGGCTACACCTTC. Residues: CASSWGLTETNYGYTF.

The V and J genes are TRBV5-1 and TRBJ2-5; 9 bases line up with TRBD1. The V gene's germline CDR1 is SGHRS and CDR2 YFSETQ. The CDR3 extends over 14 amino acids. V was clipped by 3 bases and J by 5 bases; unmatched bases: 5. The DNA of the CDR3 is TGCGCCAGCAGCTGGACAGGGGTGGGGGAGACCCAGTACTTC. This gives the protein CASSWTGVGETQYF.

The V gene is TRBV7-3, the J gene TRBJ2-1, with 14 positions matching TRBD2. V lost 5 bases, J lost 0 bases, and 3 bases stayed unmatched. The CDR3 is 17 amino acids. Germline loops: CDR1 SGHTA, CDR2 FQGTGA. Here the CDR3 DNA reads TGTGCCAGCAGCCCCGGACTAGCGGGGGGCTCCTACAATGAGCAGTTCTTC. Its translation: CASSPGLAGGSYNEQFF.

The rearrangement links TRBV10-3 to TRBJ2-3, with D possibly TRBD2 on 5 matching bases. Germline CDR1 ENHRY, CDR2 SYGVKD. Deletions cut 2 bases from V and 1 base from J, with 7 bases between. The CDR3 runs 14 residues. CDR3 in amino acids: CAISEGSGTDTQYF. Written as DNA, the CDR3 is TGTGCCATCAGTGAGGGTAGCGGCACAGATACGCAGTATTTT.

Points on this clone: No DNA is shown, since the ends of the CDR3 on it are uncertain; the CDR3 is the one TCRdb lists. The chain carries TRBV6-1 and TRBJ2-1; TRBD2 is the table's D call and was not checked against the DNA. Germline V gene data show CDR1 as MNHNS and CDR2 as SASEGT. The length of the CDR3 is 15 amino acids, counting both ends. The CDR3 here is CASSSSGLAGLEQFF.

The chain links TRBV18 to TRBJ1-1; a possible D gene is TRBD1 (5 bases). The length of the CDR3 is 13 residues. CDR1 is KGHSH and CDR2 is LQKENI in the germline V gene. The V and J ends lost 2 bases and 5 bases respectively, with 9 bases between them. CDR3 amino acids: CASSPMGGTEAFF. As DNA, the CDR3 is TGTGCCAGCTCACCAATGGGGGGGACTGAAGCTTTCTTT.

The rearrangement joins TRBV14 to TRBJ1-1; D is unclear. The CDR3 loop spans 15 amino acids. Germline CDR1 SGHDN, CDR2 FVKESK. V was cut by 5 bases and J by 4 bases, with 17 bases left in between. In nucleotides, the CDR3 is TGTGCCAGCAGCTTTTCAAGGAACCGGCTCACTGAAGCTTTCTTT. Protein: CASSFSRNRLTEAFF.

The chain recombines TRBV7-3 with TRBJ2-1, with 11 bases fitting TRBD2. V shed 3 bases, J shed 7 bases, and the junction held 5 bases outside the gene matches. Per germline, CDR1 SGHTA and CDR2 FQGTGA. CDR3 length equals 15 residues. CDR3 protein: CASSFILAGVNEQFF. The CDR3 region has the DNA TGTGCCAGCAGCTTTATACTAGCGGGAGTAAATGAGCAGTTCTTC.

The CDR3 nucleotides read TGTGCCAGCATATTAGACCGACTCGACACTGAAGCTTTCTTT. It specifies CASILDRLDTEAFF. The chain couples TRBV7-2 to TRBJ1-1; D call uncertain. Germline CDR1 and CDR2: SGHTA and FQGNSA. This CDR3 is 14 amino acids long. V lost 7 bases and J 3 bases, leaving 15 bases between the germline ends.

The V gene is TRBV19, the J gene TRBJ2-1; tentative D call: TRBD2 (6 bases). V lost 3 bases, J lost 16 bases, and 16 bases lay in between. Germline V lookup: CDR1 LNHDA, CDR2 SQIVND (reference sequence). The CDR3 totals 12 residues. Written as DNA, the CDR3 is TGTGCCAGTAGTATTGGGGAGGCTCCTCGATTCTTC. Translated: CASSIGEAPRFF.

The chain carries TRBV5-1 and TRBJ2-3; 7 bases line up with TRBD2. Germline CDR1 and CDR2: SGHRS and YFSETQ. The junction had 4 bases not matched to a gene; V was cut back by 2 bases and J by 1 base. This CDR3 is 15 amino acids long. As DNA, the CDR3 is TGCGCCAGCAGCTTAGCGGGAATGGGCACAGATACGCAGTATTTT. Its translation is CASSLAGMGTDTQYF.